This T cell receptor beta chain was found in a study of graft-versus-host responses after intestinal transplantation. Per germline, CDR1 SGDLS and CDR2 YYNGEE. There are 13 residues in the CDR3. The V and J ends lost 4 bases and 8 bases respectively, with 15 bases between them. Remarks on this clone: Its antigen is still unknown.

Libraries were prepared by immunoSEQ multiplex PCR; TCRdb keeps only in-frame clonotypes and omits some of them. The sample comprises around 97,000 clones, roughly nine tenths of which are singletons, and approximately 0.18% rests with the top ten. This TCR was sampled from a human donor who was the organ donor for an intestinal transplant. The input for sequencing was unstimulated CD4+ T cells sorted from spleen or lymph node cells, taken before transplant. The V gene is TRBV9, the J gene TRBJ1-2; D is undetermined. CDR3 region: CASSPRLVEGYTF. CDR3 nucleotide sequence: TGTGCCAGCAGCCCGCGACTAGTGGAAGGCTACACCTTC.